One and the same sample provided the 31 T cell receptor beta chains below, sequenced in a study of shared clonotypes between healthy human individuals. Repertoires were generated with immunoSEQ multiplex PCR, while TCRdb's copy carries only in-frame clones and drops some. This sample yields about 380,000 clones, of which roughly 96% are seen a single time; 0.25% to 0.35% belongs to the top ten. The sample consisted of memory CD8+ T cells sorted from blood. Indicated subset: CD45RO+ cells pooled with CCR7-negative TemRA cells. The receptors originated from a young man in good health.

The chain couples TRBV2 to TRBJ1-1; D might be TRBD1 (6 bases). Germline values: CDR1 SNHLY, CDR2 FYNNEI. CDR3 length: 16 amino acids. V was cut by 3 bases and J by 3 bases, with 17 bases left in between. The CDR3 nucleotides read TGTGCCAGCAGTGAGACCGGTAGACAGGCCGACACTGAAGCTTTCTTT. Translation: CASSETGRQADTEAFF.

With respect to this clone: One junction end does not reproduce the germline sequence, and a read error may be involved. The genes are TRBV7-2 and TRBJ2-7; no clear D gene. The CDR3 has 14 residues. Germline V gene sequence: CDR1 SGHTA, CDR2 FQGNSA. The CDR3 coding sequence is TGTGCCAGCAGGTTAGCCCCAATGCCCTACGAGCAGTACTTC. Encoded protein: CASRLAPMPYEQYF.

The V and J genes are TRBV7-8 and TRBJ1-4; D is perhaps TRBD1 (6 bases). CDR3 size: 16 residues. Trimming cost V 1 base and J 14 bases, with 23 bases left between them. Germline V lookup: CDR1 SGHVS, CDR2 FQNEAQ. In nucleotides, the CDR3 is TGTGCCAGCAGCTTAGAAATGCTTGTAGGGGGGCATAGGCTGTTTTTT. This codes for CASSLEMLVGGHRLFF.

The rearrangement uses TRBV5-4 and TRBJ2-2; D unresolved. Deletions cut 4 bases from V and 6 bases from J, with 7 bases between. Germline assignment: CDR1 SGHNT and CDR2 YYREEE (reference sequence). CDR3 length equals 12 residues. CDR3 in amino acids: CASSGHAGELFF. The CDR3 DNA sequence: TGTGCCAGCAGCGGCCACGCCGGGGAGCTGTTTTTT.

For this clone: The same CDR3 also results from other DNA sequences found in this sample. This chain links TRBV27 with TRBJ1-2; 8 bases align to TRBD1. The CDR3 covers 14 residues. In germline, CDR1 is MNHEY, CDR2 SMNVEV (reference sequence). V was pared by 5 bases and J by 4 bases, with 6 bases of the junction left unmatched. CDR3 protein: CASSLRGQGYGYTF. CDR3 coding DNA: TGTGCCAGCAGTCTCAGGGGGCAGGGCTATGGCTACACCTTC.

This clone was observed a single time. J is TRBJ2-1 and V is TRBV11-3; D may match TRBD1 or TRBD2 (5 bases each). This CDR3 spans 13 amino acids. CDR1 and CDR2 (germline): SGHNT, YENEEA. Between the trimmed V and J ends, which lost 1 base and 6 bases, there was a span of 7 bases. DNA for the CDR3: TGTGCCAGCAGCTTAGGGGACGTCAATGAGCAGTTCTTC. Amino acids: CASSLGDVNEQFF.

V and J are TRBV2 and TRBJ2-3, with TRBD2 as a possible D gene (5 bases). With 7 bases removed from V and 0 bases from J, the gap between germline ends came to 17 bases. The CDR3 extends over 16 amino acids. Germline V gene lookup returns CDR1 SNHLY and CDR2 FYNNEI. The CDR3 loop reads CASISVNGGSTDTQYF. CDR3 nucleotides: TGTGCCAGCATTTCGGTTAACGGCGGGAGCACAGATACGCAGTATTTT.

The chain employs TRBV6-1 and TRBJ1-2, with D possibly TRBD1 on 6 matching bases. The germline V and J ends were trimmed by 2 bases and 10 bases, with 29 bases remaining between them. Germline lookup yields CDR1 MNHNS and CDR2 SASEGT. CDR3 length equals 18 residues. CDR3 nucleotides: TGTGCCAGCAGTGAAATGGGGGCCCTACGAGGAGGACAGCCGTTCTACACCTTC. This translates into CASSEMGALRGGQPFYTF.

The chain combines TRBV7-9 with TRBJ1-3, with 7 bases aligning to TRBD1. Germline trimming cut 6 bases from V and 4 bases from J; bases unmatched to any gene: 0. The CDR3 is made up of 12 amino acids. Germline assignment: CDR1 SEHNR and CDR2 FQNEAQ (reference sequence). CDR3 loop: CASRTGGNTIYF. In nucleotides, the CDR3 is TGTGCCAGCAGGACAGGGGGAAACACCATATATTTT.

The rearrangement links TRBV28 to TRBJ1-4; D remains unclear. Germline CDR1 is MDHEN and CDR2 is SYDVKM. CDR3 size: 14 residues. The ends were cut back, 6 bases at V and 7 bases at J, with 15 bases in the middle. For the CDR3, the DNA is TGTGCCAGCAGGTCTGCCTCGGGTGGTGAAAAACTGTTTTTT. Residues: CASRSASGGEKLFF.

V and J are TRBV6-7 and TRBJ2-5; D unclear. TRBV6-7 belongs to the ORF category, with a function that is uncertain. This CDR3 spans 13 amino acids. Between the trimmed V and J ends, which lost 7 bases and 5 bases, there was a span of 14 bases. CDR3: CASTFMGGETQYF. The CDR3 nucleotides are TGTGCCAGCACTTTTATGGGTGGCGAGACCCAGTACTTC.

The V and J genes are TRBV11-2 and TRBJ2-3, with D unclear. The CDR3 totals 16 residues. The V end lost 1 base, the J end lost 5 bases, and 16 bases lay between the germline ends. Germline lookup yields CDR1 SGHAT and CDR2 FQNNGV. Here the CDR3 reads CASSLVSGPYGDTQYF. CDR3 sequence (DNA): TGTGCCAGCAGCTTAGTGAGTGGGCCTTATGGAGATACGCAGTATTTT.

The V call is TRBV5-1, the J call TRBJ2-3; possible D gene TRBD1, 6 bases. The CDR3 runs 15 residues. From germline, CDR1 is SGHRS and CDR2 YFSETQ. Trimming removed 4 bases from V and 1 base from J, with 13 bases in between. This chain's CDR3 is CASSRDTLRTDTQYF. CDR3 coding DNA: TGCGCCAGCAGCAGGGACACCCTTCGCACAGATACGCAGTATTTT.

The V and J genes are TRBV7-9 and TRBJ2-2; no definite D call. Trimming took 0 bases from V and 5 from J, leaving 4 bases between them. Germline CDR1 reads SEHNR; CDR2 reads FQNEAQ (reference sequence). This CDR3 has 13 amino acids. CDR3 residues: CASSLASTGELFF. The CDR3 DNA is TGTGCCAGCAGCTTAGCGTCGACCGGGGAGCTGTTTTTT.

This clone came up once. The same CDR3 is also encoded by other DNA sequences in this sample. The chain employs TRBV27 and TRBJ1-1; D unclear. The germline gives CDR1 MNHEY, CDR2 SMNVEV (reference sequence). The V end was cut by 0 bases, the J end by 2 bases, with 4 bases between. The length of the CDR3 is 13 residues. CDR3 nucleotide sequence: TGTGCCAGCAGTTTATCGGTAAACACTGAAGCTTTCTTT. Translating gives CASSLSVNTEAFF.

The chain recombines TRBV5-5 with TRBJ2-7; TRBD1 matches 12 bases. After removal of 0 bases from V and 6 bases from J, the junction contained 4 bases not matched to a gene. CDR3 size: 15 residues. Germline CDR1 SGHKS, CDR2 YYEKEE (reference sequence). The CDR3 is CASSLVGQGASEQYF. The CDR3, as DNA: TGTGCCAGCAGCTTGGTGGGACAGGGGGCCTCCGAGCAGTACTTC.

The chain carries TRBV13 and TRBJ2-3; D not certain. The germline gives CDR1 PRHDT, CDR2 FYEKMQ (reference sequence). V was clipped by 5 bases and J by 4 bases, with 16 bases between them. CDR3 length: 15 amino acids. Here the CDR3 reads CASSPEPVSADTQYF. The CDR3 nucleotides read TGTGCCAGCAGCCCTGAGCCGGTCAGCGCAGATACGCAGTATTTT.

The chain links TRBV10-2 to TRBJ2-2, with TRBD2 identical over 7 bases. Per germline, CDR1 WSHSY and CDR2 SAAADI. The junction had 4 bases not matched to a gene; V was cut back by 4 bases and J by 8 bases. This CDR3 is built from 13 residues. Written as DNA, the CDR3 is TGCGCCAGCAGTGCGGGAGGAGCGGGGGAGCTGTTTTTT. Translating it yields CASSAGGAGELFF.

The gene calls are TRBV9 and TRBJ2-6; no clear D. This CDR3 spans 14 amino acids. CDR1 and CDR2 from the germline V gene are SGDLS and YYNGEE. V lost 0 bases and J 3 bases, leaving 4 bases between the germline ends. Here the CDR3 DNA reads TGTGCCAGCAGCGTAGGGTTTGGGGCCAACGTCCTGACTTTC. It codes for CASSVGFGANVLTF.

The chain employs TRBV6-1 and TRBJ2-4; the D is unclear. In germline, CDR1 is MNHNS, CDR2 SASEGT. V was shortened by 0 bases and J by 0 bases, with 9 bases between the two germline ends. This CDR3 is 16 amino acids long. In DNA, the CDR3 is TGTGCCAGCAGTGAAGCCCGTACTATAGCCAAAAACATTCAGTACTTC. It encodes CASSEARTIAKNIQYF.

The rearrangement uses TRBV6-1 and TRBJ1-2; TRBD1 agrees at 7 bases. V trimming: 3 bases; J trimming: 4 bases; junction bases outside the gene matches: 11. The CDR3 has 16 amino acids. Germline CDR1 and CDR2: MNHNS and SASEGT. This CDR3 reads CASSEDRTFSPYGYTF. The CDR3 DNA reads TGTGCCAGCAGTGAGGACAGGACCTTTTCCCCCTATGGCTACACCTTC.

Comments on this clone: Other DNA variants within this sample encode the same CDR3. The chain couples TRBV5-1 to TRBJ2-1, with 7 bases that match TRBD2. From germline, CDR1 is SGHRS and CDR2 YFSETQ. V trimming: 0 bases; J trimming: 6 bases; junction bases outside the gene matches: 0. The CDR3 has 13 amino acids. The CDR3 sequence: CASSLAGGNEQFF. The CDR3 coding sequence is TGCGCCAGCAGCTTGGCGGGGGGCAATGAGCAGTTCTTC. Complete variable domain (other parts from reference TRBV5-1 and TRBJ2-1): KAGVTQTPRYLIKTRGQQVTLSCSPISGHRSVSWYQQTPGQGLQFLFEYFSETQRNKGNFPGRFSGRQFSNSRSEMNVSTLELGDSALYLCASSLAGGNEQFFGPGTRLTVL.

The V gene is TRBV30, the J gene TRBJ2-2, with 9 bases identical to TRBD2. The V gene end was trimmed by 4 bases and the J gene end by 0 bases; junction bases not matched to a gene: 0. Germline V gives CDR1 GTSNPN, CDR2 SVGIG (reference sequence). The CDR3 sequence is 14 residues long. CDR3 region: CAWTSGTNTGELFF. In DNA, the CDR3 is TGTGCCTGGACTAGCGGGACGAACACCGGGGAGCTGTTTTTT. The full variable domain, with the rest looked up from reference TRBV30 and TRBJ2-2, is SQTIHQWPATLVQPVGSPLSLECTVEGTSNPNLYWYRQAAGRGLQLLFYSVGIGQISSEVPQNLSASRPQDRQFILSSKKLLLSDSGFYLCAWTSGTNTGELFFGEGSRLTVL.

This chain joins TRBV5-1 and TRBJ1-6; unclear D gene. CDR3 length: 16 amino acids. Germline V gives CDR1 SGHRS, CDR2 YFSETQ. Trimming pared 3 bases from V and 0 bases from J, leaving 10 bases between. CDR3 region: CASSSTASSYNSPLHF. The CDR3 coding sequence is TGCGCCAGCAGCTCAACAGCGAGCTCCTATAATTCACCCCTCCACTTT.

This chain connects TRBV9 to TRBJ2-2; TRBD2 matches 7 bases. Germline assignment: CDR1 SGDLS and CDR2 YYNGEE. The CDR3 extends over 16 amino acids. The J segment lost 1 base and the V segment lost 0 bases, leaving 3 bases of the junction unmatched. CDR3 loop: CASSVAPSGNTGELFF. In DNA, the CDR3 is TGTGCCAGCAGCGTAGCCCCTAGCGGGAACACCGGGGAGCTGTTTTTT.

This clone was observed once. This chain joins TRBV19 and TRBJ2-1; weak D call: TRBD1 (6 bases). This CDR3 region has 16 residues. The V and J ends lost 5 bases and 6 bases respectively, with 20 bases between them. Germline V gene lookup returns CDR1 LNHDA and CDR2 SQIVND (reference sequence). CDR3 residues: CASSRPLRTGFNEQFF. CDR3 sequence (DNA): TGTGCCAGTAGTCGACCTCTACGTACAGGGTTCAATGAGCAGTTCTTC.

The V and J genes are TRBV7-3 and TRBJ2-1; 8 nucleotides align to TRBD2. The germline V gene has CDR1 SGHTA and CDR2 FQGTGA. This CDR3 contains 15 residues. J gave up 0 bases and V 5 bases, and 3 bases lay outside the gene matches. CDR3 region: CASSILAASYNEQFF. CDR3 DNA sequence: TGTGCCAGCAGCATACTAGCGGCCTCCTACAATGAGCAGTTCTTC.

The V gene is TRBV4-2, the J gene TRBJ2-1, with 10 nucleotides matching TRBD2. Germline CDR1 is LGHNA and CDR2 is YNFKEQ. This CDR3 has 16 residues. The J segment lost 7 bases and the V segment lost 3 bases, leaving 9 bases of the junction unmatched. The CDR3 reads CASSHPSGRVGNEQFF. CDR3 nucleotide sequence: TGTGCCAGCAGCCACCCAAGCGGGAGGGTAGGGAATGAGCAGTTCTTC.

This clone was counted a single time. The chain joins TRBV9 to TRBJ1-2; the match to TRBD1 covers 10 bases. The CDR3 totals 15 residues. V dropped 0 bases and J dropped 1; count of bases not matched to a gene: 0. Germline V CDR1 and CDR2: SGDLS, YYNGEE. The CDR3 nucleotides read TGTGCCAGCAGCGTAGGGACAGGGGGTAACTATGGCTACACCTTC. Protein product: CASSVGTGGNYGYTF. The full variable domain, its missing parts supplied by reference TRBV9 and TRBJ1-2, is DSGVTQTPKHLITATGQRVTLRCSPRSGDLSVYWYQQSLDQGLQFLIQYYNGEERAKGNILERFSAQQFPDLHSELNLSSLELGDSALYFCASSVGTGGNYGYTFGSGTRLTVV.

The V call is TRBV28, the J call TRBJ1-3, with D unclear. The CDR3 extends over 15 amino acids. V lost 2 bases and J 0 bases, leaving 8 bases between the germline ends. The V gene's germline CDR1 is MDHEN and CDR2 SYDVKM. CDR3 protein: CASSLGVTSGNTIYF. The CDR3 coding sequence is TGTGCCAGCAGTTTAGGTGTCACCTCTGGAAACACCATATATTTT.

The rearrangement joins TRBV28 to TRBJ1-2; unclear D gene. Germline CDR1 and CDR2: MDHEN and SYDVKM. The CDR3 runs 11 residues. The ends were cut back, 3 bases at V and 8 bases at J, with 7 bases in the middle. CDR3: CASSFRYGYTF. In nucleotides, the CDR3 is TGTGCCAGCAGTTTTCGGTACGGCTACACCTTC.